The sequence of this T cell receptor (beta chain) was determined in a study of memory CD4+ T cells and cytomegalovirus serostatus. About the research overall: Donors were healthy Belgian adults, several CMV seropositive and 20 to 25 seronegative. General study points: 67 of 164 known CMV-associated TCRbeta sequences appeared in CD4+ memory.

Concerning this clone: Its target is unknown.

V lost 5 bases, J lost 6 bases, and 20 bases lay in between. Germline CDR1 is SEHNR and CDR2 is FQNEAQ (reference sequence). CDR3 length: 15 amino acids. Assay: immunoSEQ multiplex PCR; the TCRdb copy retains only in-frame clones and omits some. The data contain tens of thousands of clones, about 78% of them singletons. Single viable CD3+CD4+CD8-CD45RO+ cells were sorted as the memory CD4+ T cells. The clonotype originates from an adult in good health and CMV-seronegative. The V gene is TRBV7-9, the J gene TRBJ2-7; D might be TRBD1 (6 bases). Material for sequencing was memory CD4+ T cells from blood. CDR3 in amino acids: CASSPRTDIVGEQYF. CDR3 in DNA: TGTGCCAGCAGCCCCAGGACAGACATCGTGGGCGAGCAGTACTTC.